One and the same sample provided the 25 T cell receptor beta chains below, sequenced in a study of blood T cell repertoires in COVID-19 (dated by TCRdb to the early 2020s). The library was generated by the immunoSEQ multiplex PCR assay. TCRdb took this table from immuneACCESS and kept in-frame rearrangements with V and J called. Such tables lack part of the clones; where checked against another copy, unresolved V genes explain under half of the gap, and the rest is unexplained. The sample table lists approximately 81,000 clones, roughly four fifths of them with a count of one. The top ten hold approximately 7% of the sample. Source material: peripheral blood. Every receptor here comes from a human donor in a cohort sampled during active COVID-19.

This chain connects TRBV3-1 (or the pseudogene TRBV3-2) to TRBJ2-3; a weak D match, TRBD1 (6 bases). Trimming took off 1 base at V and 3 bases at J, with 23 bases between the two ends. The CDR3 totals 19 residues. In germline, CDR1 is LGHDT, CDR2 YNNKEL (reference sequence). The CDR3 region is CASSQGGQPTLRLTDTQYF. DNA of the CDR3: TGTGCCAGCAGCCAAGGAGGACAGCCAACCCTTAGGCTAACAGATACGCAGTATTTT.

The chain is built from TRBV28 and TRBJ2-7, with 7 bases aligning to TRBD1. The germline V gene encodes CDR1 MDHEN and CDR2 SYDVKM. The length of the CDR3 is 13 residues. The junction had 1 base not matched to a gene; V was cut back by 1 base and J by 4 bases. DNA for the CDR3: TGTGCCAGCAGTTTATACAGGGGATACGAGCAGTACTTC. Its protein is CASSLYRGYEQYF.

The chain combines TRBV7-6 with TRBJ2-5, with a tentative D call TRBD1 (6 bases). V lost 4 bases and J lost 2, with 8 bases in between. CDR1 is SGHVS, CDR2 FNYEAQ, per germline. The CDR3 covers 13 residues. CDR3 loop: CASSSDRQETQYF. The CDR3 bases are TGTGCCAGCAGCTCCGACAGGCAAGAGACCCAGTACTTC.

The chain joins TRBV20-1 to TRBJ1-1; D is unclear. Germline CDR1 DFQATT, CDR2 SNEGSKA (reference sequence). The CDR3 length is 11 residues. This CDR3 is CAPLWNTEAFF. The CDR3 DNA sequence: TGCGCTCCCCTATGGAACACTGAAGCTTTCTTT.

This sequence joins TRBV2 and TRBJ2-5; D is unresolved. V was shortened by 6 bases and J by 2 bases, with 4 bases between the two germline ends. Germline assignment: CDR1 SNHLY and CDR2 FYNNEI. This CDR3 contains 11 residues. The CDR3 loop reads CASREQETQYF. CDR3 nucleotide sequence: TGTGCCAGCAGGGAGCAAGAGACCCAGTACTTC.

The CDR3 here is CASSQGWRATEAFF. The CDR3 DNA sequence: TGTGCCAGCAGCCAAGGATGGAGGGCCACTGAAGCTTTCTTT. The rearrangement links TRBV3-1 (or the pseudogene TRBV3-2) to TRBJ1-1; D remains unclear. Germline assignment: CDR1 LGHDT and CDR2 YNNKEL (reference sequence). V was clipped by 1 base and J by 4 bases, with 10 bases between them. This CDR3 has 14 residues.

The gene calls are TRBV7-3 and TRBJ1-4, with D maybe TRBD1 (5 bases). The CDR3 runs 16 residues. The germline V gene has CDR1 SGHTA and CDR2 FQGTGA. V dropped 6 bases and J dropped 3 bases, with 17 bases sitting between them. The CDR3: CASSTSRSTANEKLFF. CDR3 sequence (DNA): TGTGCCAGCAGTACCAGCCGGTCGACAGCTAATGAAAAACTGTTTTTT.

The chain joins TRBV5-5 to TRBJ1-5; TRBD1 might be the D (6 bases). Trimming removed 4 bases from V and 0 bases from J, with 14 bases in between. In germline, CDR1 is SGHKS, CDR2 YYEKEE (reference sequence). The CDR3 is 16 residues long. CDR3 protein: CASSPGTLPSNQPQHF. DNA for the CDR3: TGTGCCAGCAGCCCTGGGACACTCCCTAGCAATCAGCCCCAGCATTTT.

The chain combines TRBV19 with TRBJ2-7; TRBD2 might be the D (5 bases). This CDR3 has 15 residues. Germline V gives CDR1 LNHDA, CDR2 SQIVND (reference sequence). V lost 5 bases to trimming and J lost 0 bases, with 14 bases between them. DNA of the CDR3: TGTGCCAGTAGTGTCGAGGGTGCCCCCTCCTACGAGCAGTACTTC. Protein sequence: CASSVEGAPSYEQYF.

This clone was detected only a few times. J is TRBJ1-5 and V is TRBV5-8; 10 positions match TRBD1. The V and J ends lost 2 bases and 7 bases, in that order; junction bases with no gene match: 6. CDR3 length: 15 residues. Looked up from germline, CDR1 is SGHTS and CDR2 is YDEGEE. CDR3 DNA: TGTGCCAGCAGCTTCACCCGGACAGGGGGACAGCCCCAGCATTTT. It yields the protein CASSFTRTGGQPQHF.

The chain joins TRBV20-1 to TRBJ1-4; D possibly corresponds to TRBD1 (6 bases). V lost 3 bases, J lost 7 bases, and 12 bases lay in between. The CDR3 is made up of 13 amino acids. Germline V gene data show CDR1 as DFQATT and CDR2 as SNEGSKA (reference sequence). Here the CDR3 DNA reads TGCAGTGCTAGTCGGGGGGCTAGTGAAAAACTGTTTTTT. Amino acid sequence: CSASRGASEKLFF.

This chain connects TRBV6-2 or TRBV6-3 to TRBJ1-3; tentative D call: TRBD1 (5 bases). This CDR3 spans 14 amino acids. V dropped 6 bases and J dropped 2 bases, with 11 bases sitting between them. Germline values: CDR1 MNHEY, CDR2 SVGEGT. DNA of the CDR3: TGTGCCAGCAGCCACGGACAAGCTGGAAACACCATATATTTT. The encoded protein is CASSHGQAGNTIYF.

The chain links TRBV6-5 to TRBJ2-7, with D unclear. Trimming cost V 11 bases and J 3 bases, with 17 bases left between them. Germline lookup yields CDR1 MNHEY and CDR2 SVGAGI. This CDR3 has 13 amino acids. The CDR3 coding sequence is TGTGCCGCAGCTAGGAGTCACCTCTACGAGCAGTACTTC. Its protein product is CAAARSHLYEQYF.

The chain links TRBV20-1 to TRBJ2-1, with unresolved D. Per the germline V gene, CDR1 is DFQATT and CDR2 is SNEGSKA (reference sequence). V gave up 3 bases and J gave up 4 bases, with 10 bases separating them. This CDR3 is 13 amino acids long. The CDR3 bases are TGCAGTGCTAGTCTAAAGAGTTACAATGAGCAGTTCTTC. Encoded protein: CSASLKSYNEQFF.

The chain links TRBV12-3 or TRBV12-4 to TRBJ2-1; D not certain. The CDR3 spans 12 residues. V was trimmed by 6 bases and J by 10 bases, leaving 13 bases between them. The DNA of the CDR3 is TGTGCCAGCAGACCGCTTAGTGTGGAGCAGTTCTTC. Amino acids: CASRPLSVEQFF.

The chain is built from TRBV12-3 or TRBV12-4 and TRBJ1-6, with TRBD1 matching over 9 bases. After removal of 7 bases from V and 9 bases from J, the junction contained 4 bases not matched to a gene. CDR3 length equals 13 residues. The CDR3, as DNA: TGTGCCAGCACCGGGACAGGGTCTTCACCCCTCCACTTT. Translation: CASTGTGSSPLHF.

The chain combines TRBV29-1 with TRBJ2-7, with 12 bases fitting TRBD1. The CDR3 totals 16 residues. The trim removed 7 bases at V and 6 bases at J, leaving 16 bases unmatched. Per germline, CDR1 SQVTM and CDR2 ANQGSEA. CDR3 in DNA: TGCAGCGGACCGGGACAGGGGGCCCTCTGTCCGGCCGAGCAGTACTTC. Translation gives CSGPGQGALCPAEQYF.

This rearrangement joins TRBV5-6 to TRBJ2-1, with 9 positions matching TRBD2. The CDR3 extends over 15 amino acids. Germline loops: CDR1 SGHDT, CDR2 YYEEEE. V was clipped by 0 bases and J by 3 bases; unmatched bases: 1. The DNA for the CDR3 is TGTGCCAGCAGCTTGGGACTAGCGGTCTACAATGAGCAGTTCTTC. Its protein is CASSLGLAVYNEQFF.

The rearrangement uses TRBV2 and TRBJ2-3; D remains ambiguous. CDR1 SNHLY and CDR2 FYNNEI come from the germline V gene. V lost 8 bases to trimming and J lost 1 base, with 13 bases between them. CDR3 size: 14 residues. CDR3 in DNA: TGTGCCAGCTCATGGGCACAGCGCACAGATACGCAGTATTTT. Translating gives CASSWAQRTDTQYF.

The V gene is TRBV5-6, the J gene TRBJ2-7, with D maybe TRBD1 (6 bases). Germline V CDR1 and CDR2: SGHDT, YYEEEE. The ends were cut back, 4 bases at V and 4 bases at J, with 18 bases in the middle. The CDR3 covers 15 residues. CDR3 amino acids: CASSRGSGKGYEQYF. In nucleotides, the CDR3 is TGTGCCAGCAGCAGGGGGTCAGGGAAAGGGTACGAGCAGTACTTC. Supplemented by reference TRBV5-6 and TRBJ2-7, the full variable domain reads DAGVTQSPTHLIKTRGQQVTLRCSPKSGHDTVSWYQQALGQGPQFIFQYYEEEERQRGNFPDRFSGHQFPNYSSELNVNALLLGDSALYLCASSRGSGKGYEQYFGPGTRLTVT.

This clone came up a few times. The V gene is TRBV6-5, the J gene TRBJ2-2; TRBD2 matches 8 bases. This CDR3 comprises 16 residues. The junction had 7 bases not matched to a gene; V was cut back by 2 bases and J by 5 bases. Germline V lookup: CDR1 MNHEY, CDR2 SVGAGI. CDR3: CASSYIAGGVTGELFF. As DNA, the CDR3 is TGTGCCAGCAGTTACATTGCGGGGGGCGTAACCGGGGAGCTGTTTTTT.

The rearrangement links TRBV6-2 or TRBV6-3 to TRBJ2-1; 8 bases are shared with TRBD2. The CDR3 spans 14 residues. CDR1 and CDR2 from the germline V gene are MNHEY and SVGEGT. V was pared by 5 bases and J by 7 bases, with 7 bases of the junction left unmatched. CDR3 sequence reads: CASSRRGGRNEQFF. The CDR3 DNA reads TGTGCCAGCAGTAGACGGGGGGGTCGAAATGAGCAGTTCTTC.

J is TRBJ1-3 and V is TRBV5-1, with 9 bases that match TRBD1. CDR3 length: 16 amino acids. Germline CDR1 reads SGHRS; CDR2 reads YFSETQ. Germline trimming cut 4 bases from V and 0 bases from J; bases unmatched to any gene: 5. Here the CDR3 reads CASSVRDRDSGNTIYF. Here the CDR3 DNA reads TGCGCCAGCAGCGTACGGGACAGGGACTCTGGAAACACCATATATTTT.

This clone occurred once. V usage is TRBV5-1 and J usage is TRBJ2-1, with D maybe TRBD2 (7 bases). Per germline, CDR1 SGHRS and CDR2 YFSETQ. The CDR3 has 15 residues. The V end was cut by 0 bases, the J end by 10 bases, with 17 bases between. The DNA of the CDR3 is TGCGCCAGCAGCTTGGTGGGGGGGTCCCAGGGGGAGCAGTTCTTC. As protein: CASSLVGGSQGEQFF.

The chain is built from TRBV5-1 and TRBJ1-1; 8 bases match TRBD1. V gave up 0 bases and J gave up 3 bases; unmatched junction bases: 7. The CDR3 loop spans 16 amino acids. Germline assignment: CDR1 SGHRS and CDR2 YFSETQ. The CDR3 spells CASSLGAGGSYTEAFF. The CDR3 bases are TGCGCCAGCAGCTTGGGGGCAGGGGGCAGCTACACTGAAGCTTTCTTT.